The 22 T cell receptor beta chains below were found in one sample sequenced in a study of T cell changes during pregnancy in multiple sclerosis. Assay used: immunoSEQ multiplex PCR; TCRdb lists only in-frame clones, some missing. The repertoire holds fewer than 90,000 clones, with roughly 91% as singletons. Sequenced material: peripheral blood, taken in the first trimester of pregnancy. These receptors were collected from a female donor with multiple sclerosis, enrolled in a pregnancy study.

The CDR3 reads CASSLGTSGVYEQYF. CDR3 DNA sequence: TGTGCCAGCAGCTTGGGGACTAGCGGGGTCTACGAGCAGTACTTC. The chain recombines TRBV7-2 with TRBJ2-7; 13 nucleotides agree with TRBD2. CDR3 length: 15 amino acids. J lost 3 bases, V lost 3 bases, and 2 bases had no gene match. Looked up from germline, CDR1 is SGHTA and CDR2 is FQGNSA. Drawing the rest from reference TRBV7-2 and TRBJ2-7, the complete variable domain is GAGVSQSPSNKVTEKGKDVELRCDPISGHTALYWYRQSLGQGLEFLIYFQGNSAPDKSGLPSDRFSAERTGGSVSTLTIQRTQQEDSAVYLCASSLGTSGVYEQYFGPGTRLTVT.

The rearrangement uses TRBV7-9 and TRBJ1-2, with 10 bases lining up with TRBD1. J gave up 8 bases and V 3 bases, and 6 bases lay outside the gene matches. The CDR3 runs 14 residues. CDR1 and CDR2 (germline): SEHNR, FQNEAQ (reference sequence). CDR3 bases: TGTGCCAGCAGCTTCCAAGGGACAGGGGAAGGCTACACCTTC. It specifies CASSFQGTGEGYTF.

The chain is built from TRBV7-9 and TRBJ2-5; 13 bases map to TRBD2. The CDR3 spans 17 residues. The junction had 5 bases not matched to a gene; V was cut back by 3 bases and J by 1 base. CDR1 and CDR2 from the germline V gene are SEHNR and FQNEAQ (reference sequence). CDR3 residues: CASSFGLAGVGQETQYF. In DNA form, the CDR3 reads TGTGCCAGCAGCTTCGGACTAGCGGGAGTGGGCCAAGAGACCCAGTACTTC.

DNA of the CDR3: TGCGCCAGCAGCCTAGAGACATCCTCCTACGAGCAGTACTTC. Translating it yields CASSLETSSYEQYF. V is TRBV4-3 and J is TRBJ2-7; D not certain. V was cut by 4 bases and J by 0 bases, with 10 bases left in between. Germline CDR1 is LGHNA and CDR2 is YSLEER. The CDR3 totals 14 residues.

Points on this clone: An end of the junction differs from the germline gene, which may be a read error. The rearrangement joins TRBV19 to TRBJ1-1; D unresolved. The germline gives CDR1 LNHDA, CDR2 SQIVND (reference sequence). The CDR3 runs 14 residues. Here the CDR3 DNA reads TGTGCCACTAGTGTGGGGAGCAATCCCACTGAAGCTTTCTTT. It encodes CATSVGSNPTEAFF.

The count of this clone is one. This chain connects TRBV10-2 to TRBJ2-2, with TRBD1 identical over 8 bases. Germline V CDR1 and CDR2: WSHSY, SAAADI. This CDR3 is built from 15 residues. V trimming: 5 bases; J trimming: 1 base; junction bases outside the gene matches: 3. The CDR3 protein is CASSIGTGNTGELFF. The CDR3 DNA follows: TGCGCCAGCAGTATCGGGACAGGGAACACCGGGGAGCTGTTTTTT.

The chain links TRBV7-9 to TRBJ1-2; D gene ambiguous. CDR1 is SEHNR and CDR2 is FQNEAQ in the germline V gene (reference sequence). The CDR3 runs to 13 residues. Trimming cost V 5 bases and J 8 bases, with 15 bases left between them. The CDR3 bases are TGTGCCAGCAGCCCCGACTCCGGATCCGGCTACACCTTC. As protein: CASSPDSGSGYTF.

This chain joins TRBV27 and TRBJ1-1, with 10 bases that match TRBD1. Germline lookup yields CDR1 MNHEY and CDR2 SMNVEV (reference sequence). This CDR3 comprises 15 residues. V gave up 5 bases and J gave up 4 bases; unmatched junction bases: 7. CDR3 loop: CASSRGTGVVTEAFF. The CDR3 DNA follows: TGTGCCAGCAGTAGAGGGACAGGGGTTGTCACTGAAGCTTTCTTT.

V usage is TRBV7-9 and J usage is TRBJ2-2, with 7 nucleotides matching TRBD1. The length of the CDR3 is 15 residues. V lost 3 bases to trimming and J lost 4 bases; unmatched junction nucleotides: 5. Germline V gene data show CDR1 as SEHNR and CDR2 as FQNEAQ (reference sequence). CDR3: CASSFVQGRTGELFF. The CDR3, as DNA: TGTGCCAGCAGCTTCGTACAGGGGCGCACCGGGGAGCTGTTTTTT.

The chain has TRBV11-3 and TRBJ2-2; 7 bases are a match to TRBD1. This CDR3 comprises 15 residues. J gave up 6 bases and V 5 bases, and 9 bases lay outside the gene matches. Germline V CDR1 and CDR2: SGHNT, YENEEA. The CDR3 reads CASSPGTAGPGELFF. In nucleotides, the CDR3 is TGTGCCAGCAGCCCCGGGACAGCAGGCCCCGGGGAGCTGTTTTTT.

The chain is built from TRBV4-1 and TRBJ1-3, with D possibly matching TRBD1 (5 bases). The V and J ends lost 1 base and 2 bases respectively, with 12 bases between them. This CDR3 is built from 16 residues. From germline, CDR1 is MGHRA and CDR2 YSYEKL. CDR3 in amino acids: CASSQGSGSPGNTIYF. The CDR3 nucleotides are TGCGCCAGCAGCCAAGGTTCAGGGTCCCCTGGAAACACCATATATTTT.

The chain recombines TRBV7-9 with TRBJ2-1, with D possibly matching TRBD2 (6 bases). With 5 bases removed from V and 2 bases from J, the gap between germline ends came to 19 bases. The CDR3 spans 17 residues. Germline CDR1 reads SEHNR; CDR2 reads FQNEAQ (reference sequence). The CDR3 DNA is TGTGCCAGCAGCCCTAAGCTTCCTAGCGTCGCCTACAATGAGCAGTTCTTC. Translated: CASSPKLPSVAYNEQFF.

V gene TRBV5-4 combines with J gene TRBJ1-2; 8 nucleotides align to TRBD1. Germline CDR1 and CDR2: SGHNT and YYREEE (reference sequence). This CDR3 is 17 amino acids long. V was clipped by 0 bases and J by 2 bases; unmatched bases: 9. The CDR3 sequence: CASSLEKMRTGNYGYTF. The CDR3 DNA follows: TGTGCCAGCAGCTTGGAGAAAATGAGGACAGGGAACTATGGCTACACCTTC.

This clone was detected only once. The chain is built from TRBV4-1 and TRBJ2-3; 7 bases are shared with TRBD1. CDR1 is MGHRA, CDR2 YSYEKL, per germline. Trimming cost V 4 bases and J 3 bases; bases outside gene matches: 7. The CDR3 spans 15 residues. The CDR3 DNA is TGCGCCAGCAGCCTACAGGGGATTGGAACAGATACGCAGTATTTT. Protein sequence: CASSLQGIGTDTQYF.

V gene TRBV7-2 combines with J gene TRBJ1-4, with D unresolved. The CDR3 is made up of 14 amino acids. Per the germline V gene, CDR1 is SGHTA and CDR2 is FQGNSA. V shed 6 bases and J shed 1 base, with 9 bases lying between them. The DNA of the CDR3 is TGTGCCAGCAGGCCTACAGTAACTAATGAAAAACTGTTTTTT. This codes for CASRPTVTNEKLFF.

The gene calls are TRBV4-2 and TRBJ2-7; TRBD2 is a possible D gene (5 bases). There are 13 residues in the CDR3. The germline V gene encodes CDR1 LGHNA and CDR2 YNFKEQ. V lost 4 bases and J 0 bases, leaving 7 bases between the germline ends. CDR3 in DNA: TGTGCCAGCAGCCCGGGGAGCTCCTACGAGCAGTACTTC. Residues: CASSPGSSYEQYF.

As for this clone: An end of the junction differs from the germline gene, which may be a read error. This rearrangement joins TRBV7-2 to TRBJ2-7; D possibly corresponds to TRBD1 (6 bases). The CDR3 covers 13 residues. Germline CDR1 SGHTA, CDR2 FQGNSA. CDR3 sequence: CASSYQQRTESNF. The CDR3 DNA reads as TGTGCCAGCAGCTACCAGCAGAGGACAGAGTCGAACTTC.

The chain carries TRBV4-3 and TRBJ2-3; 8 positions match TRBD1. This CDR3 is built from 15 residues. Per germline, CDR1 LGHNA and CDR2 YSLEER. The ends lost 4 bases at V and 4 bases at J; junction bases unmatched: 7. This chain's CDR3 is CASSPQGAIADTQYF. The CDR3 DNA reads TGCGCCAGCAGCCCTCAGGGGGCGATAGCAGATACGCAGTATTTT.

The chain combines TRBV9 with TRBJ2-1, with 10 nucleotides matching TRBD1. Germline lookup yields CDR1 SGDLS and CDR2 YYNGEE. Trimming at V came to 3 bases and at J to 8 bases, leaving 17 bases not matched to a gene. The CDR3 is 18 residues long. In DNA, the CDR3 is TGTGCCAGCAGCGCCCCGCGTGAGGAGACAGGGGGCCTCGATGAGCAGTTCTTC. Translating it yields CASSAPREETGGLDEQFF. The whole variable domain, remainder taken from reference TRBV9 and TRBJ2-1, is DSGVTQTPKHLITATGQRVTLRCSPRSGDLSVYWYQQSLDQGLQFLIQYYNGEERAKGNILERFSAQQFPDLHSELNLSSLELGDSALYFCASSAPREETGGLDEQFFGPGTRLTVL.

The rearrangement uses TRBV19 and TRBJ1-2; D is uncertain. V lost 4 bases and J 8 bases, leaving 11 bases between the germline ends. Germline V lookup: CDR1 LNHDA, CDR2 SQIVND (reference sequence). The CDR3 runs 12 residues. The CDR3, as DNA: TGTGCCAGTAGTAGGGGAGTAAAAGGCTACACCTTC. It specifies CASSRGVKGYTF.

This chain links TRBV5-1 with TRBJ2-1; D possibly corresponds to TRBD2 (5 bases). Trimming stripped 4 bases from V and 5 bases from J, with 25 bases between. The germline CDR1 and CDR2 sequences are SGHRS and YFSETQ. The CDR3 runs to 18 residues. CDR3 DNA: TGCGCCAGCAGCCCCCTCCCTAGCCCGTCCTATCTTCACAATGAGCAGTTCTTC. As protein: CASSPLPSPSYLHNEQFF.

The V call is TRBV6-5, the J call TRBJ2-1; 11 bases line up with TRBD1. The CDR3 contains 16 residues. Trimming took 0 bases from V and 6 from J; bases not matched to a gene: 4. Germline CDR1 is MNHEY and CDR2 is SVGAGI. The CDR3 reads CASSYSSGTGGNEQFF. CDR3 DNA sequence: TGTGCCAGCAGTTACTCGAGCGGGACAGGGGGCAATGAGCAGTTCTTC.